The entry below describes one T cell receptor beta chain. The data were taken from a study of OX40 agonist ivuxolimab in advanced cancers. Germline V gene sequence: CDR1 MNHNS, CDR2 SASEGT. The CDR3 consists of 16 residues. The ends were cut back, 3 bases at V and 3 bases at J, with 17 bases in the middle. The method was immunoSEQ multiplex PCR; TCRdb's version includes in-frame clones alone and lacks a portion of them. This sample has more than 55,000 clones; around 85% occur once, and the top ten carry over 4%. The sequences come from CD4+ or CD8+ T cells sorted from blood, collected in a trial of the OX40 agonist ivuxolimab. The chain combines TRBV6-1 with TRBJ1-1; D gene unclear. The sequence came from an adult with an advanced solid tumor such as melanoma, head and neck, liver or kidney cancer. The CDR3 region has the DNA TGTGCCAGCAGTGATACCCCCCCCGACGGGTACACTGAAGCTTTCTTT. Protein product: CASSDTPPDGYTEAFF.